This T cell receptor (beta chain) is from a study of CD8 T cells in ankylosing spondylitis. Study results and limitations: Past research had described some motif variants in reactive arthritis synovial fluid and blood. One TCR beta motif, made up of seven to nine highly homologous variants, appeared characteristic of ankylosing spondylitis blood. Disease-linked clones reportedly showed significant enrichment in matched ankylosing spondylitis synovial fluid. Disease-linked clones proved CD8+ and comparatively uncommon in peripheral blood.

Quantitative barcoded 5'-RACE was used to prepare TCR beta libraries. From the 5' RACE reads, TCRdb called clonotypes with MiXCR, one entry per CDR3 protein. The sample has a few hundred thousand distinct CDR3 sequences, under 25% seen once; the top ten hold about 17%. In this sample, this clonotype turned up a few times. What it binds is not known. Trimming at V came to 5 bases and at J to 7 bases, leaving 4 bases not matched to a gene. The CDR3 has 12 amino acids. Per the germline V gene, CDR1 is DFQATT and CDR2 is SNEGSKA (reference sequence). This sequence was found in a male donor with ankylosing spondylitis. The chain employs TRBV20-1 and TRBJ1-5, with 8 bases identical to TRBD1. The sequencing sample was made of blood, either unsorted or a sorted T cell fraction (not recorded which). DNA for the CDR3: TGCAGTGCTTCCCGACAGGGGCAGCCCCAGCATTTT. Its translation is CSASRQGQPQHF.